These 2 T cell receptor beta chains share one sample of origin, sequenced in a study of neurological immune-mediated disorders. One entry per CDR3 protein, called by TCRdb with MiXCR from the 5' RACE reads. The data contain some 30,000 distinct CDR3 sequences, under 6% of them singletons. Sequenced input: PBMCs. The receptors stem from a man between 18 and 29 years old in good health.

In its sample, this clonotype was seen many times. This chain uses TRBV7-3 with TRBJ2-5; no reliable D call. CDR3 size: 14 residues. V was pared by 5 bases and J by 5 bases, with 15 bases between. In germline, CDR1 is SGHTA, CDR2 FQGTGA. The CDR3 loop reads CASSPSVRSETQYF. CDR3 nucleotides: TGTGCCAGCAGCCCCTCAGTTCGTTCGGAGACCCAGTACTTC.

This clonotype was seen ten or more times. The chain couples TRBV29-1 to TRBJ1-2, with TRBD1 matching 7 bases. Germline lookup yields CDR1 SQVTM and CDR2 ANQGSEA. The CDR3 has 14 amino acids. Trimming removed 5 bases from V and 4 bases from J; junction bases left unmatched: 10. In nucleotides, the CDR3 is TGCAGCGTTACCTCCGGGACAGAGACCTATGGCTACACCTTC. This gives the protein CSVTSGTETYGYTF.